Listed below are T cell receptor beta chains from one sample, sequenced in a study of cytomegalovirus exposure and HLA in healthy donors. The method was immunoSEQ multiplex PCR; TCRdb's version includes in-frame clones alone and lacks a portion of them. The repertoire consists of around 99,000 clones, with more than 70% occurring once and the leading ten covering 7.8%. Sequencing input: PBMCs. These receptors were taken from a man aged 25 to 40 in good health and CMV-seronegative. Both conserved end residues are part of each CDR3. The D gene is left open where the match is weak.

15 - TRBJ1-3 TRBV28 CASRMARRAGNTIYF
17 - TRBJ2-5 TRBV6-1 CASSEDPLSGTMGAQYF
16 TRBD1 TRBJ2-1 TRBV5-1 CASSSGTGIPYNEQFF
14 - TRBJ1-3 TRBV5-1 CASSLGSTGNTIYF
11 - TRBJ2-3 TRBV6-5 CASRSTDTQYF
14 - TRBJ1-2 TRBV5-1 CASSSDRGGYGYTF
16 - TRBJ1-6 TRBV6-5 CASSYSRASYNSPLHF
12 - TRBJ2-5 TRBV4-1 CASSQSEETQYF
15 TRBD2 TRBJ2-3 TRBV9 CASSAPRGGGDTQYF
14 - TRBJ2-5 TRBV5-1 CASSPGLYQETQYF
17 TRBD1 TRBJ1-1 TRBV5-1 CASRLGGGVAAGSEAFF
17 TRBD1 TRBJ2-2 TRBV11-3 CASSLGQGAANTGELFF
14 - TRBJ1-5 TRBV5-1 CASSSGQSNQPQHF
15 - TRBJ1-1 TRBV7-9 CSSSLPEHGDTEAFF
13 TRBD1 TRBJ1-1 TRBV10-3 CAIGQGANTEAFF